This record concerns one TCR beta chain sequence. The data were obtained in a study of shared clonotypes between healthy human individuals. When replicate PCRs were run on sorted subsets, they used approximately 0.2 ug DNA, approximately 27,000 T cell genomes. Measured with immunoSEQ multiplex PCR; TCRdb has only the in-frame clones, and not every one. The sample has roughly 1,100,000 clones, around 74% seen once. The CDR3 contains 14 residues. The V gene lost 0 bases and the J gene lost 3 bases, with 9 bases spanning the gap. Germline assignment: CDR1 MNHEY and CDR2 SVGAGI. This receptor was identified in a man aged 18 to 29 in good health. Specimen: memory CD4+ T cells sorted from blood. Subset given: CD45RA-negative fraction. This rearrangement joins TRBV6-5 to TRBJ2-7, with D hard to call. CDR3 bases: TGTGCCAGCAGTTACTCGATTGTGTTCTACGAGCAGTACTTC. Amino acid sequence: CASSYSIVFYEQYF.